The present TCR beta chain was sequenced within a study of blood T cell repertoires in COVID-19. About the study: T cells, B-cell-depleted T cells, or PBMCs supplied cDNA or gDNA.

The assay was immunoSEQ multiplex PCR, and TCRdb's table has in-frame clones only and misses some. Here the sample spans about 140,000 clones, 85% to 90% being singletons. V gave up 0 bases and J gave up 6 bases, with 11 bases separating them. CDR1 is GTSNPN, CDR2 SVGIG, per germline (reference sequence). The CDR3 consists of 13 residues. The source is a woman of 80 years or more with acute or convalescent COVID-19. Sequencing used peripheral blood. V is TRBV30 and J is TRBJ1-2, with a tentative D call TRBD1 (6 bases). The CDR3 coding sequence is TGTGCCTGGAGTGTTCGGGGGGCTGATGGCTACACCTTC. It is translated as CAWSVRGADGYTF. The variable domain in full, with the rest retrieved from reference TRBV30 and TRBJ1-2, is SQTIHQWPATLVQPVGSPLSLECTVEGTSNPNLYWYRQAAGRGLQLLFYSVGIGQISSEVPQNLSASRPQDRQFILSSKKLLLSDSGFYLCAWSVRGADGYTFGSGTRLTVV.